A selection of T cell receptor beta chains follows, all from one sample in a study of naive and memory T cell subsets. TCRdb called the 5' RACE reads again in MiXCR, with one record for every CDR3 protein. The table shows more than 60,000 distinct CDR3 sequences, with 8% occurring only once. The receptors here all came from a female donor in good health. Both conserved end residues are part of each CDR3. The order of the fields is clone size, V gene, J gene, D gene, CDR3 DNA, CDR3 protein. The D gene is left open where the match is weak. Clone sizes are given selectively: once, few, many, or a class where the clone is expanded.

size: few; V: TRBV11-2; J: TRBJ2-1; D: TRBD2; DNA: TGTGCCAGCAGCTTAGCCGGGACTAGCGGGAGCTACAATGAGCAGTTCTTC; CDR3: CASSLAGTSGSYNEQFF
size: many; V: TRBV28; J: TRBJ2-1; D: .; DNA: TGTGCCAGCAGTTCCGGGAGAGGGAACAATGAGCAGTTCTTC; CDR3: CASSSGRGNNEQFF
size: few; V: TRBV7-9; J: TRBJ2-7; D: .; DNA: TGTGCCAGCACCCCAGGGCAGAAGATTTACGAGCAGTACTTC; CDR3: CASTPGQKIYEQYF
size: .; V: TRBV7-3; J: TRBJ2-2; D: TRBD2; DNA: TGTGCCAGCAGCCCCCGACCTGACGCGGGGGCCGGGGAGCTGTTTTTT; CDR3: CASSPRPDAGAGELFF
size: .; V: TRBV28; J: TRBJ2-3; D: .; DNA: TGTGCCAGCAGTTTACCTGGGGACGCGGCTGATACGCAGTATTTT; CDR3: CASSLPGDAADTQYF
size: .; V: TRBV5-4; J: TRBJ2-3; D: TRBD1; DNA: TGTGCCAGCAGCTCACAGGGGCCTTTAAGCACAGATACGCAGTATTTT; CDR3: CASSSQGPLSTDTQYF
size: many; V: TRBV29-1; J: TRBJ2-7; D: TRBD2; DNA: TGCAGCGTTGAAGACACCGGGACTAGCTTTTACGAGCAGTACTTC; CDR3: CSVEDTGTSFYEQYF
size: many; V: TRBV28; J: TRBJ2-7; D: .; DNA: TGTGCCAGCAGTTCCCACCAACGCCCAGACGAGCAGTACTTC; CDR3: CASSSHQRPDEQYF
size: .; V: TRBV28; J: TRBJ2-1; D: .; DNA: TGTGCCAGCAGTTTAGCTCTCTTTTCCGTAAATGAGCAGTTCTTC; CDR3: CASSLALFSVNEQFF
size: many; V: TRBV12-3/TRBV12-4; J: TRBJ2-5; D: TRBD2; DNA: TGTGCCAGCAGTTTAACGGCGGGGGGGCCAGAGACCCAGTACTTC; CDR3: CASSLTAGGPETQYF
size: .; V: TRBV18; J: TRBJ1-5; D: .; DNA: TGTGCCAGCTCACCTGAGCATAATCAGCCCCAGCATTTT; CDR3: CASSPEHNQPQHF
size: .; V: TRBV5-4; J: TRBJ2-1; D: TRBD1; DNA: TGTGCCAGCAGCCCATTGGGACAGGGGAAGATCGATGAGCAGTTCTTC; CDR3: CASSPLGQGKIDEQFF
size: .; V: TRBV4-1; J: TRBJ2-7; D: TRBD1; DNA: TGCGCCAGCAGCCCCCGGGACAGGGGATCCTACAAGCAGTACTTC; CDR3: CASSPRDRGSYKQYF
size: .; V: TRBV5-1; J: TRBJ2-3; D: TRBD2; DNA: TGCGCCAGCAGCTTGGGTAGCGGGCACACAGATACGCAGTATTTT; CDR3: CASSLGSGHTDTQYF
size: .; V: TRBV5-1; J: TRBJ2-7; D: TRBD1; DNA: TGCGCCAGCAGCTGGGCTCAGGGGGTTCGAGACGAGCAGTACTTC; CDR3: CASSWAQGVRDEQYF
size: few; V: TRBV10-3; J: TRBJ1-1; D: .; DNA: TGTGCCATCAGTGAGTGGGGGGGGACAAACACTGAAGCTTTCTTT; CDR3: CAISEWGGTNTEAFF
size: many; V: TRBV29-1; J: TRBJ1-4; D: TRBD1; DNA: TGCAGCGTTGAAAAAGGGGGCAGAACTAATGAAAAACTGTTTTTT; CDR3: CSVEKGGRTNEKLFF
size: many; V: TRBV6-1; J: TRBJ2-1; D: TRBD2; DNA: TGTGCCAGCAGTAGACTAGCGGGAGCCCTCTACAATGAGCAGTTCTTC; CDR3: CASSRLAGALYNEQFF
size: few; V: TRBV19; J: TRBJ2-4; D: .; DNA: TGTGCCAGTAGTATAACGGTGAGACTAGCCAAAAACATTCAGTACTTC; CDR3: CASSITVRLAKNIQYF
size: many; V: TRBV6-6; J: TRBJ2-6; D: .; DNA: TGTGCCAGCAGTTACGAAGGGAGCTCTGGGGCCAACGTCCTGACTTTC; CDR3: CASSYEGSSGANVLTF
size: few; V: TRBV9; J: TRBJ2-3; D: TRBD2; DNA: TGTGCCAGCGCCACACTAGCGGGGCGCACAGATACGCAGTATTTT; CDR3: CASATLAGRTDTQYF
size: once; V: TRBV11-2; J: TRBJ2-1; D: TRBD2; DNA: TGTGCCAGCAGCTCCGGAGGTAGCGGGTCGTACAATGAGCAGTTCTTC; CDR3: CASSSGGSGSYNEQFF
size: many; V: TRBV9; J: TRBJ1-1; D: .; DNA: TGTGCCAGCAGCGGGGCACTGAACACTGAAGCTTTCTTT; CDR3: CASSGALNTEAFF
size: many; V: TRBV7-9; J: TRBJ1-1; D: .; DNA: TGTGCCGGGGCAGTAATGAACACTGAAGCTTTCTTT; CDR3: CAGAVMNTEAFF
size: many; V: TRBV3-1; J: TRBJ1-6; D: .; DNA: TGTGCCAGCAGCCAAGAAGTAAAGTCGGGCCTCCACTTT; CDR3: CASSQEVKSGLHF
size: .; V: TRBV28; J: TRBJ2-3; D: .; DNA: TGTGCCAGCAGTATTAACCCGGACTATACAGATACGCAGTATTTT; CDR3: CASSINPDYTDTQYF
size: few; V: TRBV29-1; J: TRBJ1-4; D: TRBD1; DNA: TGCAGCGCCGGACAGGGGTGGAATGAAAAACTGTTTTTT; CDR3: CSAGQGWNEKLFF
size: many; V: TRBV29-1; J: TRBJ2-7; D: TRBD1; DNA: TGCAGCGTTCACGGACAGGGGTCCTACGAGCAGTACTTC; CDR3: CSVHGQGSYEQYF
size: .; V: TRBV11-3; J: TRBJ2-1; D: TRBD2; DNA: TGTGCCAGCAGCTTTAGCGGGGGCCCGGACAATGAGCAGTTCTTC; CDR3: CASSFSGGPDNEQFF
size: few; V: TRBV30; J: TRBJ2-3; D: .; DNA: TGTGCCTCGGAAACCACAGATACGCAGTATTTT; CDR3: CASETTDTQYF
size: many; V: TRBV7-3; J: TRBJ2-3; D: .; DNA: TGTGCCAGCAGCAGGGGGTGGGGACCCACAGATACGCAGTATTTT; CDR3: CASSRGWGPTDTQYF
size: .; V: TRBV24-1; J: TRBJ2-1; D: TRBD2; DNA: TGTGCCACCAGTGATGCGTCTAGCGGGAGGCCCAATGAGCAGTTCTTC; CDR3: CATSDASSGRPNEQFF
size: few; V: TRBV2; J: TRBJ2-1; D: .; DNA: TGTGCCAGCAACGCGGGGACGAACAATGAGCAGTTCTTC; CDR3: CASNAGTNNEQFF
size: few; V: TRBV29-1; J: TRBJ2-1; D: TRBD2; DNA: TGCAGCGTTGAAGAGAGACTAGCGGGTAATGAGCAGTTCTTC; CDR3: CSVEERLAGNEQFF
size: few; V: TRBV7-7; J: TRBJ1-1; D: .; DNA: TGTGCTAGCAGCCTCCAACCCAGGGAGAACACTGAAGCTTTCTTT; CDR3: CASSLQPRENTEAFF
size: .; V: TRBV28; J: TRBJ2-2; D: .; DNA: TGTGCCAGCAGTTTAAGGGGGAGGTCCATCTGGGGGGAGCTGTTTTTT; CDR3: CASSLRGRSIWGELFF
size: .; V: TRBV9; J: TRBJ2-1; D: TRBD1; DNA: TGTGCCAGCAGCCCGACGGGACAGGGGGCTAGTGAGCAGTTCTTC; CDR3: CASSPTGQGASEQFF
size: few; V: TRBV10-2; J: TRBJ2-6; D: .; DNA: TGCGCCAGCGGAAAAACGGCCGGCCGCTCTGGGGCCAACGTCCTGACTTTC; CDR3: CASGKTAGRSGANVLTF
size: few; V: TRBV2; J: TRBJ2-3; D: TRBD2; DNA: TGTGCCAGCCCTACGAGCGGGAGAATCACAGATACGCAGTATTTT; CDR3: CASPTSGRITDTQYF
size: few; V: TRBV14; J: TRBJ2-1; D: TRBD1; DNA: TGTGCCAGCAGCTATAAGGGACAGGGGCACAACAATGAGCAGTTCTTC; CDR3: CASSYKGQGHNNEQFF
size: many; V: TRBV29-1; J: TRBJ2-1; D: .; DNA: TGCAGCGTTGAAGGAAAGGGGTTAAATGAGCAGTTCTTC; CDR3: CSVEGKGLNEQFF
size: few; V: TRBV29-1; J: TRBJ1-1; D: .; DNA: TGCAGCGTTGCCCCGGTGGGGGTTTGGGACACTGAAGCTTTCTTT; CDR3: CSVAPVGVWDTEAFF
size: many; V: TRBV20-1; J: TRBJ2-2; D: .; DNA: TGCAGTGCTAGAGAGGGGAACACCGGGGAGCTGTTTTTT; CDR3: CSAREGNTGELFF
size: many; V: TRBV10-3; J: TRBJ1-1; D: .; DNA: TGTGCCATCAGTGAGCTCAGGCGCACTGAAGCTTTCTTT; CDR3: CAISELRRTEAFF
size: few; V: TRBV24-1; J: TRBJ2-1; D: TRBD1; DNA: TGTGCCACCAGCCGCCCGGGACAGGGCTCCTACAATGAGCAGTTCTTC; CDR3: CATSRPGQGSYNEQFF
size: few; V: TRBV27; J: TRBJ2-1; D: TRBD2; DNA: TGTGCCAGCAGTACCCATAGCGGGATCGGCAACAATGAGCAGTTCTTC; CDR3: CASSTHSGIGNNEQFF
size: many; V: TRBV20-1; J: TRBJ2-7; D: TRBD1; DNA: TGCAGTGCGGTTGGACAGGGGGCGGGCGAGCAGTACTTC; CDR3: CSAVGQGAGEQYF
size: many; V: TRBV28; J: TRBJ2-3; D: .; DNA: TGTGCCAGCATCCCCGGGAACCTAGATACGCAGTATTTT; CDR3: CASIPGNLDTQYF
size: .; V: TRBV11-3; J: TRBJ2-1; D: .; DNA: TGTGCCAGCAGCTTAGTCTACCACGGGGAGGTTGAGCAGTTCTTC; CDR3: CASSLVYHGEVEQFF
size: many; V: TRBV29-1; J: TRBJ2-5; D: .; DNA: TGCAGCGTTATGACAGGAGCACAAGAGACCCAGTACTTC; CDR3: CSVMTGAQETQYF
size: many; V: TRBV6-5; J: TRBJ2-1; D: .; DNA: TGTGCCAGCAGACACCGGACTATAGCCAATGAGCAGTTCTTC; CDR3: CASRHRTIANEQFF